A single sample gave rise to the 29 T cell receptor beta chains below, sequenced in a study of T cell clonotyping in hematopoietic cell transplantation. Profiled with immunoSEQ multiplex PCR; TCRdb holds only in-frame clones, not every one. The repertoire holds 5,000 to 7,000 clones, 70% to 90% seen once, with about 4% in the top ten. Specified time point: recipient sample about 28 days before transplant, after cytoreduction. Source: peripheral blood mononuclear cells, taken before stem cell transplant. The receptors stem from a man aged 55 to 69 with acute myeloid leukemia. Some clones in this sample may be carry-over from other donors' samples.

The genes are TRBV7-9 and TRBJ1-1, with a weak D call TRBD1 (6 bases). Per the germline V gene, CDR1 is SEHNR and CDR2 is FQNEAQ (reference sequence). The V end lost 4 bases, the J end lost 6 bases, and 21 bases lay between the germline ends. The CDR3 consists of 16 residues. DNA for the CDR3: TGTGCCAGCAGCTGGAAACCTGGGGGCTCTGAGGCTGAAGCTTTCTTT. This translates into CASSWKPGGSEAEAFF.

This chain uses TRBV7-9 with TRBJ2-7; TRBD2 matches at 12 bases. Germline V lookup: CDR1 SEHNR, CDR2 FQNEAQ (reference sequence). J was trimmed by 3 bases and V by 1 base; bases with no gene match: 7. CDR3 length equals 17 residues. The CDR3 DNA follows: TGTGCCAGCAGCTTAGGACGACTGACTAGCGGGAGCTACGAGCAGTACTTC. It translates to CASSLGRLTSGSYEQYF.

The rearrangement uses TRBV21-1 and TRBJ1-1. TRBV21-1 is a listed pseudogene. There are 15 residues in the CDR3. The CDR3 bases are TGTGCCAGCAGCAAAGTTAGAGACCTGAACACTGAAGCTTTCTTT. This codes for CASSKVRDLNTEAFF.

The chain joins TRBV28 to TRBJ1-1; 8 nucleotides line up with TRBD1. The CDR3 runs 13 residues. J gave up 10 bases and V 4 bases, and 8 bases lay outside the gene matches. The germline V gene encodes CDR1 MDHEN and CDR2 SYDVKM. CDR3 sequence: CASSYGRGRGAFF. The CDR3 coding sequence is TGTGCCAGCAGTTACGGCAGGGGGCGAGGAGCTTTCTTT.

In this sample, this clone turned up once. This chain connects TRBV4-3 to TRBJ2-5; D possibly matches TRBD1 or TRBD2 (6 bases each). The germline V gene has CDR1 LGHNA and CDR2 YSLEER. Trimming pared 4 bases from V and 2 bases from J, leaving 14 bases between. CDR3 length equals 15 residues. DNA for the CDR3: TGCGCCAGCAGCCTACTGAGGGGGGTTCAAGAGACCCAGTACTTC. Its protein is CASSLLRGVQETQYF.

J is TRBJ1-4 and V is TRBV2, with a weak D call TRBD1 (5 bases). V was shortened by 4 bases and J by 6 bases, with 9 bases between the two germline ends. The length of the CDR3 is 13 residues. Germline V gene sequence: CDR1 SNHLY, CDR2 FYNNEI. CDR3 in DNA: TGTGCCAGCAGTGGGGGGGGACATGAAAAACTGTTTTTT. It codes for CASSGGGHEKLFF.

This chain uses TRBV5-1 with TRBJ2-3; D is perhaps TRBD2 (6 bases). Germline lookup yields CDR1 SGHRS and CDR2 YFSETQ. V shed 1 base and J shed 4 bases, with 13 bases lying between them. The CDR3 has 15 residues. The CDR3 region has the DNA TGCGCCAGCAGCTTGCCTAGCGCGATGTCAGATACGCAGTATTTT. Translated: CASSLPSAMSDTQYF.

The chain has TRBV7-9 and TRBJ1-4; 8 bases are shared with TRBD1. Losses at the gene ends were 5 bases for V and 5 bases for J; bases not matched to a gene: 4. CDR3 length: 14 residues. Germline CDR1 and CDR2: SEHNR and FQNEAQ (reference sequence). The CDR3 DNA reads TGTGCCAGCAGCCTACGGACAGGGAATGAAAAACTGTTTTTT. This encodes CASSLRTGNEKLFF.

This rearrangement joins TRBV4-3 to TRBJ1-6; 7 bases line up with TRBD1. There are 15 residues in the CDR3. V dropped 1 base and J dropped 7; count of bases not matched to a gene: 4. The germline gives CDR1 LGHNA, CDR2 YSLEER. The chain's CDR3 is CASSQGQGGNSPLHF. CDR3 DNA sequence: TGCGCCAGCAGCCAAGGACAGGGTGGGAATTCACCCCTCCACTTT.

This sequence joins TRBV25-1 and TRBJ2-2; D uncertain. Deletions cut 5 bases from V and 0 bases from J, with 13 bases between. Germline V gene sequence: CDR1 MGHDK, CDR2 SYGVNS. There are 16 residues in the CDR3. The CDR3 reads CASSSSSQPNTGELFF. CDR3 bases: TGTGCCAGCAGTTCCTCTTCACAGCCGAACACCGGGGAGCTGTTTTTT.

V usage is TRBV4-1 and J usage is TRBJ2-7, with no clear D. V was shortened by 0 bases and J by 2 bases, with 11 bases between the two germline ends. The length of the CDR3 is 15 residues. Germline assignment: CDR1 MGHRA and CDR2 YSYEKL. As DNA, the CDR3 is TGCGCCAGCAGCCAAGATCGAAACCGTCCCTACGAGCAGTACTTC. Translated, it gives CASSQDRNRPYEQYF.

The chain links TRBV11-3 to TRBJ2-5, with 14 positions matching TRBD2. Trimming removed 5 bases from V and 3 bases from J; junction bases left unmatched: 5. Germline V gene sequence: CDR1 SGHNT, CDR2 YENEEA. The CDR3 consists of 16 residues. The CDR3 DNA reads as TGTGCCAGCAGCCCCCGACTAGCGGGGGGGAAAGAGACCCAGTACTTC. Protein product: CASSPRLAGGKETQYF.

V usage is TRBV6-1 and J usage is TRBJ2-1; D might be TRBD1 (6 bases). Trimming pared 6 bases from V and 6 bases from J, leaving 18 bases between. CDR1 and CDR2 (germline): MNHNS, SASEGT. This CDR3 is 15 amino acids long. CDR3 loop: CASSLDSSRGNEQFF. DNA for the CDR3: TGTGCCAGCAGCCTGGACAGCTCCCGGGGCAATGAGCAGTTCTTC.

The V call is TRBV5-8, the J call TRBJ1-2; D not certain. CDR3 length equals 12 residues. V was cut by 4 bases and J by 3 bases, with 7 bases left in between. The germline gives CDR1 SGHTS, CDR2 YDEGEE. CDR3 residues: CASSLEHYGYTF. CDR3 nucleotide sequence: TGTGCCAGCAGCCTGGAACACTATGGCTACACCTTC.

V and J are TRBV6-1 and TRBJ1-1; D remains ambiguous. The CDR3 is 12 amino acids. Trimming removed 5 bases at V and 4 bases at J, with 8 bases between. CDR1 is MNHNS and CDR2 is SASEGT in the germline V gene. CDR3 sequence: CASSRHATEAFF. The CDR3, as DNA: TGTGCCAGCAGTAGACATGCCACTGAAGCTTTCTTT.

The chain recombines TRBV27 with TRBJ2-5; no clear D. TRBJ2-7 matches the DNA end more closely, so the J call is doubtful. This CDR3 contains 12 residues. The germline CDR1 and CDR2 sequences are MNHEY and SMNVEV (reference sequence). CDR3: CASSLGNYEQYF. The DNA of the CDR3 is TGTGCCAGCAGTTTAGGGAACTACGAGCAGTACTTC.

The chain joins TRBV5-1 to TRBJ2-3, with 10 bases fitting TRBD2. V shed 3 bases and J 0 bases; nucleotides not matched to a gene: 4. Per the germline V gene, CDR1 is SGHRS and CDR2 is YFSETQ. This CDR3 is 16 amino acids long. CDR3 amino acids: CASSSGLAASTDTQYF. As DNA, the CDR3 is TGCGCCAGCAGCTCTGGACTAGCGGCTAGCACAGATACGCAGTATTTT.

The chain joins TRBV18 to TRBJ2-2, with 8 nucleotides matching TRBD1. This CDR3 is built from 18 residues. Per germline, CDR1 KGHSH and CDR2 LQKENI. With V trimmed by 4 bases and J by 0 bases, 10 bases remained unmatched. The CDR3 loop is CASSRPGTGSPNTGELFF. In DNA, the CDR3 is TGTGCCAGCTCACGTCCCGGGACAGGATCCCCGAACACCGGGGAGCTGTTTTTT.

J is TRBJ2-1 and V is TRBV19; a possible D gene is TRBD2 (5 bases). Germline V gene lookup returns CDR1 LNHDA and CDR2 SQIVND (reference sequence). V was clipped by 1 base and J by 4 bases, with 5 bases between them. This CDR3 contains 13 residues. The CDR3 here is CASSIGTYNEQFF. The CDR3, as DNA: TGTGCCAGTAGTATAGGGACTTACAATGAGCAGTTCTTC.

The table lists this clone with a count of one. The chain has TRBV6-5 and TRBJ1-2, with a weak D call TRBD1 (6 bases). Germline V lookup: CDR1 MNHEY, CDR2 SVGAGI. The CDR3 has 14 residues. Trimming stripped 6 bases from V and 3 bases from J, with 14 bases between. The CDR3 spells CASRINRDYYGYTF. In nucleotides, the CDR3 is TGTGCCAGCAGAATAAACAGGGACTACTATGGCTACACCTTC.

This rearrangement joins TRBV11-2 to TRBJ1-5; weak D call: TRBD1 (6 bases). The CDR3 loop spans 14 amino acids. CDR1 is SGHAT and CDR2 is FQNNGV in the germline V gene. Trimming took 1 base from V and 7 from J, leaving 11 bases between them. The DNA for the CDR3 is TGTGCCAGCAGCTTAGCCGGGGGCGGGCAGCCCCAGCATTTT. It codes for CASSLAGGGQPQHF.

J is TRBJ2-1 and V is TRBV19; 11 bases match TRBD2. CDR1 LNHDA and CDR2 SQIVND come from the germline V gene (reference sequence). The CDR3 runs to 19 residues. V dropped 7 bases and J dropped 3; count of bases not matched to a gene: 17. The CDR3: CASTKTIDSGRAVYNEQFF. CDR3 DNA sequence: TGTGCCAGTACGAAGACAATAGATAGCGGGAGGGCCGTCTACAATGAGCAGTTCTTC.

The CDR3 DNA follows: TGCGCCAGCAGCTTCTCAGGGGAAGGGACTGAAGCTTTCTTT. This sequence encodes CASSFSGEGTEAFF. The chain couples TRBV5-1 to TRBJ1-1; perhaps TRBD1 as D (6 bases). Germline V gene lookup returns CDR1 SGHRS and CDR2 YFSETQ. The CDR3 is 14 amino acids. V lost 2 bases and J lost 5, with 13 bases in between.

The chain has TRBV5-5 and TRBJ2-7; D perhaps matches TRBD2 (6 bases). Germline CDR1 SGHKS, CDR2 YYEKEE (reference sequence). The CDR3 is 14 amino acids. V was trimmed by 4 bases and J by 0 bases, leaving 11 bases between them. CDR3 residues: CASSRDSFSYEQYF. The CDR3 DNA follows: TGTGCCAGCAGCCGGGACTCCTTCTCCTACGAGCAGTACTTC.

The rearrangement uses TRBV27 and TRBJ1-3; 7 positions agree with TRBD1. The junction had 0 bases not matched to a gene; V was cut back by 3 bases and J by 1 base. Germline V gene data show CDR1 as MNHEY and CDR2 as SMNVEV (reference sequence). The CDR3 is 14 amino acids. Here the CDR3 DNA reads TGTGCCAGCAGTTTGACAGGGTCTGGAAACACCATATATTTT. Protein product: CASSLTGSGNTIYF.

The V and J genes are TRBV19 and TRBJ1-3; D remains unclear. Germline values: CDR1 LNHDA, CDR2 SQIVND (reference sequence). V was clipped by 7 bases and J by 0 bases, with 22 bases between them. CDR3 size: 18 residues. In nucleotides, the CDR3 is TGTGCCAGTACTCTCTCGTTGGGGAGGTCTAGCTCTGGAAACACCATATATTTT. Translated: CASTLSLGRSSSGNTIYF. Filled out from reference TRBV19 and TRBJ1-3, the complete variable domain reads DGGITQSPKYLFRKEGQNVTLSCEQNLNHDAMYWYRQDPGQGLRLIYYSQIVNDFQKGDIAEGYSVSREKKESFPLTVTSAQKNPTAFYLCASTLSLGRSSSGNTIYFGEGSWLTVV.

The chain couples TRBV27 to TRBJ1-2; D remains ambiguous. CDR3 length equals 12 residues. The germline V and J ends were trimmed by 5 bases and 8 bases, with 12 bases remaining between them. Germline V gene sequence: CDR1 MNHEY, CDR2 SMNVEV (reference sequence). The CDR3 region is CASSPNREGYTF. For the CDR3, the DNA is TGTGCCAGCAGTCCTAACCGGGAGGGCTACACCTTC.

The J gene is TRBJ1-6, the V gene TRBV7-2; D is undetermined. The germline V gene encodes CDR1 SGHTA and CDR2 FQGNSA. This CDR3 comprises 12 residues. Trimming stripped 5 bases from V and 5 bases from J, with 4 bases between. CDR3 sequence: CASSPNNSPLHF. CDR3 coding DNA: TGTGCCAGCAGCCCTAATAATTCACCCCTCCACTTT.

The rearrangement uses TRBV18 and TRBJ2-7; 9 positions match TRBD1. Germline CDR1 and CDR2: KGHSH and LQKENI. The CDR3 loop spans 13 amino acids. After removal of 5 bases from V and 5 bases from J, the junction contained 4 bases not matched to a gene. CDR3 in amino acids: CASSATGGNEQYF. For the CDR3, the DNA is TGTGCCAGCTCAGCCACAGGGGGCAACGAGCAGTACTTC. Complete variable domain (other parts from reference TRBV18 and TRBJ2-7): NAGVMQNPRHLVRRRGQEARLRCSPMKGHSHVYWYRQLPEEGLKFMVYLQKENIIDESGMPKERFSAEFPKEGPSILRIQQVVRGDSAAYFCASSATGGNEQYFGPGTRLTVT.